A selection of T cell receptor beta chains follows, all from one sample in a study of regulatory T cells in long-lasting Graves disease. TCRdb itself ran the multiplex PCR reads through MiXCR, one entry per CDR3 protein. The table records about 290,000 distinct CDR3 sequences, 20% to 25% of them present only once. The sample consisted of peripheral blood mononuclear cells (PBMCs), taken when the disease was refractory, from a patient treated with antithyroid drugs. The receptors derive from a female donor with Graves disease. The CDR3 runs from the conserved cysteine through the conserved F or W. A D gene is named only where the DNA matches it firmly.

v_gene: TRBV7-9
len: 17
d_gene: TRBD2
CDR3aa: CASSFGRRLALKETQYF

v_gene: TRBV2
len: 14
d_gene: TRBD1
CDR3aa: CASQSGTGESEQYF

v_gene: TRBV4-1
len: 16
d_gene: .
CDR3aa: CASSQVGARDNSPLHF

v_gene: TRBV9
len: 16
d_gene: TRBD1
CDR3aa: CASSVNPGQVDYGYTF

v_gene: TRBV2
len: 11
d_gene: .
CDR3aa: CASSGQTEAFF

v_gene: TRBV27
len: 13
d_gene: .
CDR3aa: CASSLTNTWEQYF

v_gene: TRBV27
len: 15
d_gene: .
CDR3aa: CASRQGGIGSYEQYF

v_gene: TRBV11-2
len: 15
d_gene: .
CDR3aa: CASSLVQGPAGEQFF

v_gene: TRBV18
len: 13
d_gene: .
CDR3aa: CASSPAGLKPQHF

v_gene: TRBV6-1
len: 15
d_gene: .
CDR3aa: CASGGRTSGGNEQFF

v_gene: TRBV6-2/TRBV6-3
len: 13
d_gene: .
CDR3aa: CASSDTGDYEQYF

v_gene: TRBV6-1
len: 13
d_gene: .
CDR3aa: CASAWIMNTEAFF

v_gene: TRBV5-6
len: 16
d_gene: TRBD1
CDR3aa: CASSRKGQGYQETQYF

v_gene: TRBV6-5
len: 15
d_gene: TRBD2
CDR3aa: CASSYQRESSYEQYF

v_gene: TRBV11-2
len: 16
d_gene: .
CDR3aa: CASSLLPGANTGELFF

v_gene: TRBV7-2
len: 14
d_gene: TRBD1
CDR3aa: CASSRRTGDEKLFF

v_gene: TRBV7-2
len: 15
d_gene: .
CDR3aa: CASSLAAATDYEQYF

v_gene: TRBV12-3/TRBV12-4
len: 14
d_gene: .
CDR3aa: CASSGDGKSYEQYF

v_gene: TRBV7-3
len: 15
d_gene: TRBD2
CDR3aa: CASSPSGRFTDTQYF

v_gene: TRBV28
len: 18
d_gene: TRBD1
CDR3aa: CASSPNVDRARRPYGYTF

v_gene: TRBV2
len: 14
d_gene: .
CDR3aa: CASSEASEYNEQFF

v_gene: TRBV28
len: 14
d_gene: .
CDR3aa: CASNSLYGAHSYTF

v_gene: TRBV6-1
len: 16
d_gene: TRBD2
CDR3aa: CASIPRRAGEDYEQYF

v_gene: TRBV11-2
len: 13
d_gene: .
CDR3aa: CASSLQGTYEQYF

v_gene: TRBV6-9
len: 16
d_gene: .
CDR3aa: CASSYSKWATNEKLFF

v_gene: TRBV9
len: 14
d_gene: .
CDR3aa: CASSVMGSNYGYTF

v_gene: TRBV19
len: 13
d_gene: .
CDR3aa: CASGQRGFHEQYF

v_gene: TRBV6-5
len: 17
d_gene: .
CDR3aa: CASSFLPGTPDQETQYF

v_gene: TRBV7-9
len: 14
d_gene: .
CDR3aa: CASTWGAEETEAFF

v_gene: TRBV7-2
len: 15
d_gene: .
CDR3aa: CASSSYSGPDSPLHF

v_gene: TRBV7-9
len: 14
d_gene: .
CDR3aa: CASSPTWNTGELFF

v_gene: TRBV7-3
len: 15
d_gene: .
CDR3aa: CASSSGVSNTGELFF

v_gene: TRBV20-1
len: 14
d_gene: TRBD2
CDR3aa: CSASREGFYNEQFF

v_gene: TRBV19
len: 15
d_gene: .
CDR3aa: CASSIPWKFNYGYTF

v_gene: TRBV28
len: 14
d_gene: TRBD2
CDR3aa: CASSLLAGGYEQYF

v_gene: TRBV5-1
len: 15
d_gene: .
CDR3aa: CASSLVQGNTGELFF

v_gene: TRBV20-1
len: 15
d_gene: .
CDR3aa: CSARDTRTGNYEQYF

v_gene: TRBV28
len: 12
d_gene: .
CDR3aa: CASSLLQGEQYF

v_gene: TRBV28
len: 16
d_gene: TRBD1
CDR3aa: CASRNLGRDRTYEQYF

v_gene: TRBV6-1
len: 16
d_gene: .
CDR3aa: CASNSPLISAQPEAFF